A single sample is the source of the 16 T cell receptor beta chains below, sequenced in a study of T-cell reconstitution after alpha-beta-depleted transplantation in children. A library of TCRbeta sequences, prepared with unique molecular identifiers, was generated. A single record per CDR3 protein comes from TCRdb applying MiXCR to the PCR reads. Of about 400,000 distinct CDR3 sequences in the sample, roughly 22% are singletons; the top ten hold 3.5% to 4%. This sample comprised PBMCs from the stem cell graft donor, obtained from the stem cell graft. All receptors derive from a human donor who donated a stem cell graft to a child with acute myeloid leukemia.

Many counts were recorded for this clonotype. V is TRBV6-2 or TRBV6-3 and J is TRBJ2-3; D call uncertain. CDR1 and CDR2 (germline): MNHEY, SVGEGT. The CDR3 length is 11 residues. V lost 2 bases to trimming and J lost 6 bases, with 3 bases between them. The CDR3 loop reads CASSYKDTQYF. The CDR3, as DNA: TGTGCCAGCAGTTACAAGGATACGCAGTATTTT.

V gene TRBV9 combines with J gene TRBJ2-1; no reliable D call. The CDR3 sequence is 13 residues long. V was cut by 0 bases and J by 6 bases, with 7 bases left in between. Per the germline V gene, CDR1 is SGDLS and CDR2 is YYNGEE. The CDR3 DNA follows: TGTGCCAGCAGCGTAGGCGTGAGCAATGAGCAGTTCTTC. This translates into CASSVGVSNEQFF.

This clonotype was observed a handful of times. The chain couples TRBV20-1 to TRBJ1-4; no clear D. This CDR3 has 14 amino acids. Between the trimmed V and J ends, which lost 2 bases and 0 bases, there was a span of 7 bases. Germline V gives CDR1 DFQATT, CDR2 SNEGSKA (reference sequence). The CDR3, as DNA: TGCAGTGCTAGACAGGTCGCAACTAATGAAAAACTGTTTTTT. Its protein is CSARQVATNEKLFF.

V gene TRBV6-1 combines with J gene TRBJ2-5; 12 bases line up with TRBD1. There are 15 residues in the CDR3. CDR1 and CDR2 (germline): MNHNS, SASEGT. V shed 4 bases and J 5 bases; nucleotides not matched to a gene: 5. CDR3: CASSVRDRGLETQYF. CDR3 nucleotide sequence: TGTGCCAGCAGTGTTCGGGACAGGGGGCTGGAGACCCAGTACTTC.

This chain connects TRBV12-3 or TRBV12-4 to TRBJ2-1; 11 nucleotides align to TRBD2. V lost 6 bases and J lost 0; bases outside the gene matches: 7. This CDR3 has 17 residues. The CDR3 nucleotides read TGTGCCAGCAGAGGGACTAGCGGAGGAAGCTCCTACAATGAGCAGTTCTTC. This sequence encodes CASRGTSGGSSYNEQFF.

The CDR3 nucleotides are TGTGCCAGCAGACAAGGGACAGGGGGCCCTAAGCAGTTCTTC. Translating it yields CASRQGTGGPKQFF. This rearrangement joins TRBV2 to TRBJ2-1; 12 bases line up with TRBD1. The CDR3 length is 14 residues. Germline V gene sequence: CDR1 SNHLY, CDR2 FYNNEI. The V and J ends lost 6 bases and 11 bases, in that order; junction bases with no gene match: 8. Full variable domain (missing parts from reference TRBV2 and TRBJ2-1): EPEVTQTPSHQVTQMGQEVILRCVPISNHLYFYWYRQILGQKVEFLVSFYNNEISEKSEIFDDQFSVERPDGSNFTLKIRSTKLEDSAMYFCASRQGTGGPKQFFGPGTRLTVL.

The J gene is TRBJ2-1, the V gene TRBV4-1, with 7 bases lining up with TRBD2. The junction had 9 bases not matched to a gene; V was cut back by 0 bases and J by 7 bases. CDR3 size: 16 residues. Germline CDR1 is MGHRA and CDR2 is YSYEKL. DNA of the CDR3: TGCGCCAGCAGCCAAGATGAGGCGGGAGATCGGAATGAGCAGTTCTTC. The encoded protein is CASSQDEAGDRNEQFF.

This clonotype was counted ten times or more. The CDR3 bases are TGTGCCAGCAGTTTAGTCGGGGGGCGAACTGAAGCTTTCTTT. Residues: CASSLVGGRTEAFF. V and J are TRBV28 and TRBJ1-1; D might be TRBD1 (6 bases). CDR1 and CDR2 (germline): MDHEN, SYDVKM. The CDR3 has 14 residues. Trimming left V 2 bases short and J 5 bases short, with 12 bases between.

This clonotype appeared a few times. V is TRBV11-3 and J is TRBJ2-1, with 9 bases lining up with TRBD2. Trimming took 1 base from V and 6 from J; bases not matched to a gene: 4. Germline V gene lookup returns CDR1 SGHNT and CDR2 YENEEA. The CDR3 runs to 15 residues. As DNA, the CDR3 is TGTGCCAGCAGCTTAGTTGCTAGCGGGGTCAATGAGCAGTTCTTC. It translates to CASSLVASGVNEQFF.

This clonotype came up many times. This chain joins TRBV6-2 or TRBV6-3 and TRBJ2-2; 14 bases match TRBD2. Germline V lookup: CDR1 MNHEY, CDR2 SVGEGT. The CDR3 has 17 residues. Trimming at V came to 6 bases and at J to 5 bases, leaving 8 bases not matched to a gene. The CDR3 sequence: CASSTTSGREATGELFF. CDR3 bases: TGTGCCAGCAGCACGACTAGCGGGAGGGAGGCAACCGGGGAGCTGTTTTTT.

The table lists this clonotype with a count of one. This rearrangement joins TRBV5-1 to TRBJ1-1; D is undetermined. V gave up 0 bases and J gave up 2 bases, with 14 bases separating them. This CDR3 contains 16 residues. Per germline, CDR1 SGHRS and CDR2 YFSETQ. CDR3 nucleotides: TGCGCCAGCAGCTTGGCAAGCTCTAATTTAAACACTGAAGCTTTCTTT. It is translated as CASSLASSNLNTEAFF. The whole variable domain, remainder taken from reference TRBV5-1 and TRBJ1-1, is KAGVTQTPRYLIKTRGQQVTLSCSPISGHRSVSWYQQTPGQGLQFLFEYFSETQRNKGNFPGRFSGRQFSNSRSEMNVSTLELGDSALYLCASSLASSNLNTEAFFGQGTRLTVV.

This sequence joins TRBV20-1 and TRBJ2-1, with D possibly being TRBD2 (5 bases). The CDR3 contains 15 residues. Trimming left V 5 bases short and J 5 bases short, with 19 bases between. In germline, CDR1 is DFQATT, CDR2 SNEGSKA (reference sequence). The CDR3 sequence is CSASPLRLADNEQFF. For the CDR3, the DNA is TGCAGTGCTTCCCCTCTGCGTCTAGCCGACAATGAGCAGTTCTTC.

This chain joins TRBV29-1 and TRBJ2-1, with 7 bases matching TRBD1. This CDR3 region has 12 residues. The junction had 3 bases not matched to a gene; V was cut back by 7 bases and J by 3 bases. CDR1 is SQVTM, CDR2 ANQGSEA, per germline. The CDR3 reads CSGGTDYNEQFF. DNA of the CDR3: TGCAGCGGTGGGACAGACTACAATGAGCAGTTCTTC.

The chain's CDR3 is CASRNQMVTDTQYF. The CDR3 coding sequence is TGTGCCAGCAGGAACCAGATGGTCACAGATACGCAGTATTTT. The rearrangement uses TRBV6-1 and TRBJ2-3; D unclear. CDR1 MNHNS and CDR2 SASEGT come from the germline V gene. The CDR3 contains 14 residues. V gave up 6 bases and J gave up 2 bases, with 12 bases separating them.

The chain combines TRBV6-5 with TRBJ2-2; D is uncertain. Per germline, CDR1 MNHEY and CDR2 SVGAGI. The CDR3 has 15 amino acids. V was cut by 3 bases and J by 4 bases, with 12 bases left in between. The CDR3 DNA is TGTGCCAGCAGTTATCGTCTAGTCCCCACCGGGGAGCTGTTTTTT. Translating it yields CASSYRLVPTGELFF.

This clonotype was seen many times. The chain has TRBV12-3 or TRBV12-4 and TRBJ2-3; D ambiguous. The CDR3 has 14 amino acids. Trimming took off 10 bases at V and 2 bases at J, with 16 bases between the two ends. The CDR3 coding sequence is TGTGCCACCTCCCCTCGGGTTTACACAGATACGCAGTATTTT. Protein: CATSPRVYTDTQYF.